A selection of T cell receptor beta chains follows, all from one sample in a study of cytomegalovirus exposure and HLA in healthy donors. Sequencing was performed with immunoSEQ multiplex PCR; in TCRdb, only in-frame clones are kept and a portion is missing. Among tens of thousands of clones listed, over 75% were seen once. Sequencing was carried out using PBMCs. These receptors were collected from a female donor in good health and CMV-seronegative. CDR3s include the opening cysteine and the closing phenylalanine or tryptophan.

j_call	v_call	cdr3_aa
TRBJ1-1	TRBV25-1	CASSASGTVSEAFF
TRBJ2-7	TRBV27	CASSLSPRTSGGPYEQYF
TRBJ2-1	TRBV4-1	CASSPEPTSGRYNEQFF
TRBJ1-1	TRBV19	CASSTFSFNTEAFF
TRBJ2-4	TRBV4-1	CASSQEGPRAAQLAKNIQYF
TRBJ2-7	TRBV5-6	CASSLRDEQYF
TRBJ2-1	TRBV7-9	CASSTRTGSYNEQFF
TRBJ2-7	TRBV5-1	CASSFPAGDGGSYEQYF
TRBJ1-1	TRBV5-1	CASSLGSRAFF
TRBJ2-3	TRBV9	CASSVGSGGGTQYF
TRBJ1-2	TRBV4-1	CASSQEGPTGTYGYTF
TRBJ1-1	TRBV29-1	CSASRAHNTEAFF
TRBJ2-5	TRBV29-1	CSATTGGGKETQYF
TRBJ1-1	TRBV15	CATSRPSGQGDTEAFF
TRBJ1-4	TRBV4-3	CASATLPSTNEKLFF
TRBJ1-5	TRBV10-3	CAISESKGNNQPQHF
TRBJ2-2	TRBV7-3	CASSSPGQTNTGELFF
TRBJ2-7	TRBV6-5	CASSYRGLAASYEQYF
TRBJ2-1	TRBV28	CASSPYIQGTTLDEQFF
TRBJ2-7	TRBV19	CASSTTPGGPYEQYF
TRBJ2-7	TRBV5-1	CASSFVSGGSYEQYF
TRBJ2-5	TRBV5-6	CASSLGPTSGGPETQYF
TRBJ2-1	TRBV28	CASSRTQVSYNEQFF
TRBJ2-7	TRBV6-1	CASKQDATYEQYF
TRBJ1-6	TRBV10-3	CAISESNMHSPLHF
TRBJ2-1	TRBV29-1	CSVAMGGSSYNEQFF
TRBJ2-7	TRBV2	CASIGTGQYEQYF
TRBJ1-2	TRBV19	CASRAGTGWSGYTF
TRBJ2-5	TRBV7-3	CASSLSGGQETQYF
TRBJ1-2	TRBV7-2	CASSPGTAVYGYTF
TRBJ2-1	TRBV9	CASSPAGSRYNEQFF
TRBJ1-2	TRBV29-1	CSVFIDGYTF
TRBJ2-1	TRBV5-6	CASSFAGLWEQFF
TRBJ1-5	TRBV2	CASSEGPYQPQHF
TRBJ1-1	TRBV19	CASSTRQNTEAFF
TRBJ2-5	TRBV5-1	CASSLGQGFQETQYF
TRBJ2-3	TRBV6-5	CASSYSRGLGDTQYF
TRBJ2-7	TRBV5-6	CASYRTAPWEQYF
TRBJ2-4	TRBV18	CASSPDRVKNIQYF
TRBJ1-4	TRBV5-4	CASSLGQGLEKLFF